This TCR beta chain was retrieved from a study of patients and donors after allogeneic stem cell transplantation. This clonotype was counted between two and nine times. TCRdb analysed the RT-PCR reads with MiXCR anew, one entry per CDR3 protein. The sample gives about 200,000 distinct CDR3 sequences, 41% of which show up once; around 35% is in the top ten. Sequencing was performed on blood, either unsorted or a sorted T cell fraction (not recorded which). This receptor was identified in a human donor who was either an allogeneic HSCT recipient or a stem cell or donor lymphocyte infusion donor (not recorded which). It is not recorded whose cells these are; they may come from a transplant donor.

DNA for the CDR3: TGTGCCAGCAGCTTAAGACAGGGTGGATGGGAGACCCAGTACTTC. It encodes CASSLRQGGWETQYF. The chain has TRBV7-9 and TRBJ2-5; TRBD1 agrees at 7 bases. Germline V gives CDR1 SEHNR, CDR2 FQNEAQ (reference sequence). V gave up 2 bases and J gave up 5 bases; unmatched junction bases: 8. CDR3 length: 15 amino acids.